The entry that follows covers one TCR beta chain sequence. This record belongs to a study of cytomegalovirus exposure and HLA in healthy donors. CDR3 length equals 15 residues. Germline CDR1 is MNHNS and CDR2 is SASEGT. The germline V and J ends were trimmed by 9 bases and 0 bases, with 17 bases remaining between them. The PCR employed 60 Vbeta primers together with 13 Jbeta primers. Assay used: immunoSEQ multiplex PCR; TCRdb lists only in-frame clones, some missing. The table has 120,000 to 150,000 clones, around three quarters seen once; the top ten hold approximately 2.1%. Input material: PBMCs. V is TRBV6-1 and J is TRBJ1-2; perhaps TRBD1 as D (6 bases). The receptor was derived from a man aged 40-49 years in good health and CMV-seronegative. CDR3 DNA sequence: TGTGCCAGTAGGTTGACAGGTTCTCCTAACTATGGCTACACCTTC. Translated: CASRLTGSPNYGYTF.